Shown below are 16 T cell receptor beta chains from a single sample sequenced in a study of OX40 agonist ivuxolimab in advanced cancers. Measured with immunoSEQ multiplex PCR; TCRdb has only the in-frame clones, and not every one. The sample carries about 32,000 clones, 85% to 95% recorded once. Here the sequenced sample was CD4+ or CD8+ T cells sorted from blood, taken in a trial of the OX40 agonist ivuxolimab. Source of these receptors: an adult with an advanced solid tumor such as melanoma, head and neck, liver or kidney cancer.

This chain links TRBV27 with TRBJ2-7; tentative D call: TRBD2 (6 bases). Per germline, CDR1 MNHEY and CDR2 SMNVEV (reference sequence). The CDR3 has 13 residues. Trimming shortened V by 2 bases and J by 6 bases, and 11 bases separated the two germline ends. CDR3 in amino acids: CASSLGAGLEQYF. In nucleotides, the CDR3 is TGTGCCAGCAGTTTAGGAGCGGGTCTCGAGCAGTACTTC.

The genes are TRBV27 and TRBJ2-7, with a possible D match to TRBD2 (6 bases). The CDR3 loop spans 15 amino acids. From germline, CDR1 is MNHEY and CDR2 SMNVEV (reference sequence). The germline V and J ends were trimmed by 2 bases and 2 bases, with 13 bases remaining between them. For the CDR3, the DNA is TGTGCCAGCAGTTTACTGGCGGGGATTACCTACGAGCAGTACTTC. Amino acids: CASSLLAGITYEQYF.

V and J are TRBV19 and TRBJ2-7; D possibly corresponds to TRBD1 (6 bases). Germline CDR1 LNHDA, CDR2 SQIVND (reference sequence). The CDR3 spans 13 residues. V was cut by 5 bases and J by 5 bases, with 13 bases left in between. The CDR3 is CASSVQGNNEQYF. CDR3 DNA sequence: TGTGCCAGTAGTGTCCAGGGGAATAACGAGCAGTACTTC.

The chain recombines TRBV27 with TRBJ2-7; D unclear. The CDR3 totals 15 residues. Per the germline V gene, CDR1 is MNHEY and CDR2 is SMNVEV (reference sequence). The V and J ends lost 3 bases and 4 bases respectively, with 16 bases between them. This CDR3 is CASSLLARSYYEQYF. The CDR3 bases are TGTGCCAGCAGTTTGCTTGCCCGATCCTATTACGAGCAGTACTTC.

V gene TRBV9 combines with J gene TRBJ1-2; tentatively, D is TRBD1 (5 bases). Trimming removed 0 bases from V and 3 bases from J, with 12 bases in between. This CDR3 is 15 amino acids long. Germline-derived CDR1 and CDR2 are SGDLS and YYNGEE. CDR3 DNA: TGTGCCAGCAGCGTAGTTGGGCAGGGTCACTATGGCTACACCTTC. Translating gives CASSVVGQGHYGYTF. Full variable domain (missing parts from reference TRBV9 and TRBJ1-2): DSGVTQTPKHLITATGQRVTLRCSPRSGDLSVYWYQQSLDQGLQFLIQYYNGEERAKGNILERFSAQQFPDLHSELNLSSLELGDSALYFCASSVVGQGHYGYTFGSGTRLTVV.

The V gene is TRBV7-6, the J gene TRBJ2-7; D gene unclear. The CDR3 sequence is 13 residues long. V was clipped by 5 bases and J by 2 bases, with 10 bases between them. CDR1 and CDR2 from the germline V gene are SGHVS and FNYEAQ. CDR3 loop: CASSPIHPYEQYF. In nucleotides, the CDR3 is TGTGCCAGCAGCCCCATCCACCCCTACGAGCAGTACTTC. Full variable domain (rest looked up from reference TRBV7-6 and TRBJ2-7): GAGVSQSPRYKVTKRGQDVALRCDPISGHVSLYWYRQALGQGPEFLTYFNYEAQQDKSGLPNDRFSAERPEGSISTLTIQRTEQRDSAMYRCASSPIHPYEQYFGPGTRLTVT.

The V call is TRBV27, the J call TRBJ2-1; D call uncertain. The germline V gene encodes CDR1 MNHEY and CDR2 SMNVEV (reference sequence). The CDR3 has 12 amino acids. V was shortened by 5 bases and J by 6 bases, with 8 bases between the two germline ends. The CDR3 DNA follows: TGTGCCAGCAGTCGACACATCAATGAGCAGTTCTTC. This translates into CASSRHINEQFF.

The gene calls are TRBV18 and TRBJ2-5; 8 bases line up with TRBD2. Trimming cost V 4 bases and J 0 bases; bases outside gene matches: 16. From germline, CDR1 is KGHSH and CDR2 LQKENI. The CDR3 spans 19 residues. CDR3 in DNA: TGTGCCAGCTCACTAACGGCGGGGGGACCATCCACGTACCAAGAGACCCAGTACTTC. Protein sequence: CASSLTAGGPSTYQETQYF.

The chain carries TRBV6-1 and TRBJ2-3; TRBD2 matches 11 bases. The length of the CDR3 is 16 residues. CDR1 is MNHNS, CDR2 SASEGT, per germline. Losses at the gene ends were 0 bases for V and 1 base for J; bases not matched to a gene: 0. CDR3 sequence (DNA): TGTGCCAGCAGTGAAGCACTAGCGGGGGGCACAGATACGCAGTATTTT. It yields the protein CASSEALAGGTDTQYF.

The V and J genes are TRBV10-3 and TRBJ2-3, with 7 bases identical to TRBD1. V dropped 5 bases and J dropped 0; count of bases not matched to a gene: 5. In germline, CDR1 is ENHRY, CDR2 SYGVKD. This CDR3 comprises 15 residues. CDR3 coding DNA: TGTGCCATCAGTCAAGGGACAGATAGCACAGATACGCAGTATTTT. Protein product: CAISQGTDSTDTQYF.

V is TRBV6-5 and J is TRBJ2-7, with 7 bases lining up with TRBD1. Losses at the gene ends were 0 bases for V and 1 base for J; bases not matched to a gene: 6. The CDR3 loop spans 16 amino acids. Looked up from germline, CDR1 is MNHEY and CDR2 is SVGAGI. In DNA, the CDR3 is TGTGCCAGCAGTTACTCATCCCAGGGGGTGTCCTACGAGCAGTACTTC. It yields the protein CASSYSSQGVSYEQYF.

The CDR3 sequence is CASSTNRDREWEDEKLFF. For the CDR3, the DNA is TGTGCCAGCAGTACCAACCGGGACAGGGAATGGGAGGATGAAAAACTGTTTTTT. The chain recombines TRBV28 with TRBJ1-4; 9 positions match TRBD1. Germline CDR1 MDHEN, CDR2 SYDVKM. The CDR3 runs to 18 residues. The V and J ends lost 5 bases and 6 bases, in that order; junction bases with no gene match: 16. Full variable domain (missing parts from reference TRBV28 and TRBJ1-4): DVKVTQSSRYLVKRTGEKVFLECVQDMDHENMFWYRQDPGLGLRLIYFSYDVKMKEKGDIPEGYSVSREKKERFSLILESASTNQTSMYLCASSTNRDREWEDEKLFFGSGTQLSVL.

Here the CDR3 reads CASTQTGTSYEQYF. The CDR3 DNA reads TGTGCCAGCACACAGACCGGGACTAGCTACGAGCAGTACTTC. The rearrangement joins TRBV6-1 to TRBJ2-7; 8 nucleotides match TRBD2. Per germline, CDR1 MNHNS and CDR2 SASEGT. V was clipped by 7 bases and J by 3 bases; unmatched bases: 8. The CDR3 has 14 residues.

V is TRBV6-5 and J is TRBJ2-1, with D possibly matching TRBD1 (5 bases). The V end was cut by 3 bases, the J end by 6 bases, with 9 bases between. This CDR3 region has 13 residues. The germline gives CDR1 MNHEY, CDR2 SVGAGI. CDR3 in amino acids: CASSYQGSNEQFF. The CDR3 nucleotides read TGTGCCAGCAGTTATCAGGGTTCCAATGAGCAGTTCTTC.

The J gene is TRBJ2-4, the V gene TRBV7-2; possibly TRBD1 or TRBD2 for D (6 bases each). The CDR3 has 16 amino acids. Germline V gene sequence: CDR1 SGHTA, CDR2 FQGNSA. V lost 5 bases, J lost 7 bases, and 21 bases lay in between. CDR3 nucleotides: TGTGCCAGCAGCCCGCCCACAGGGCGGGAAAGGAACATTCAGTACTTC. It specifies CASSPPTGRERNIQYF.

The gene calls are TRBV13 and TRBJ1-2; the match to TRBD1 covers 7 bases. Germline V gene data show CDR1 as PRHDT and CDR2 as FYEKMQ (reference sequence). The CDR3 extends over 15 amino acids. With 4 bases clipped from V and 3 bases from J, the junction kept 8 bases outside the gene matches. CDR3 nucleotide sequence: TGTGCCAGCAGCTCCGACAGGGAAGTTGACTATGGCTACACCTTC. Residues: CASSSDREVDYGYTF. Complete variable domain (other parts from reference TRBV13 and TRBJ1-2): AAGVIQSPRHLIKEKRETATLKCYPIPRHDTVYWYQQGPGQDPQFLISFYEKMQSDKGSIPDRFSAQQFSDYHSELNMSSLELGDSALYFCASSSDREVDYGYTFGSGTRLTVV.